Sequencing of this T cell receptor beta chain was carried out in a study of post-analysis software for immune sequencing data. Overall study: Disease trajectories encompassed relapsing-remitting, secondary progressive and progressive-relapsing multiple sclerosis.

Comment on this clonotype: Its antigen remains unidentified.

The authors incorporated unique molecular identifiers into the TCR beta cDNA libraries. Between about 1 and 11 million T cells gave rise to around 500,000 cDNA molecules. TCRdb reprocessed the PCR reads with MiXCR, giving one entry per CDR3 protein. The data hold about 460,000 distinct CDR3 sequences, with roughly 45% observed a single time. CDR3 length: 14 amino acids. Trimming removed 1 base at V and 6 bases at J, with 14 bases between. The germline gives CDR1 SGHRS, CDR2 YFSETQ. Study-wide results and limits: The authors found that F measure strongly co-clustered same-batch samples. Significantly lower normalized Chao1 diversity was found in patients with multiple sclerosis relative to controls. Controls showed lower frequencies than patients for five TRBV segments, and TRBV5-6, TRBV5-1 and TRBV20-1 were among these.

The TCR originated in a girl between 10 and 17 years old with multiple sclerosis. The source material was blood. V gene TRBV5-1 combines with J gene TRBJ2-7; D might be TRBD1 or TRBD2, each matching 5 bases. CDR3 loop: CASSLKPGSCEQYF. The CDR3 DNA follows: TGCGCCAGCAGCTTGAAACCAGGGAGTTGCGAGCAGTACTTC.